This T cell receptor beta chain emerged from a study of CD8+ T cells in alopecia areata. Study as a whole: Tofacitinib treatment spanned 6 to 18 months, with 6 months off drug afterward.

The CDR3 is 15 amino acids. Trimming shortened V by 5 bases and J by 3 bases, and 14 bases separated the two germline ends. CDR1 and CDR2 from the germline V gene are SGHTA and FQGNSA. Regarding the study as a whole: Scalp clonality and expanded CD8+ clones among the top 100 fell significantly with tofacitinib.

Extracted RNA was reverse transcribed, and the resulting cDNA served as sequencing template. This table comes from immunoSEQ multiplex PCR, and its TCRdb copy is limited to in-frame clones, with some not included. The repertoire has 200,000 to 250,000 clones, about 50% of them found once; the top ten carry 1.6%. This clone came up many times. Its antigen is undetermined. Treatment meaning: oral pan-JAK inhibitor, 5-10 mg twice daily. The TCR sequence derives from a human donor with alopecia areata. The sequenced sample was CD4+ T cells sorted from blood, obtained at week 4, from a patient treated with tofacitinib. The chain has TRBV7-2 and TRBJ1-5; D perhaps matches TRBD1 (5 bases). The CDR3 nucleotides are TGTGCCAGCAGCCCCGTTGGGGCCCACAATCAGCCCCAGCATTTT. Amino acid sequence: CASSPVGAHNQPQHF.